This T cell receptor (beta chain) derives from a study of CD8+ T cells in alopecia areata. Looking at the study overall: People stayed on tofacitinib for 6 to 18 months, then stopped the drug for 6 months. General observations from the study: Tofacitinib produced a significant decrease in scalp clonality and in expanded CD8+ clones among the top 100.

Germline V gene sequence: CDR1 MNHEY, CDR2 SMNVEV (reference sequence). This CDR3 has 13 residues. Trimming took 2 bases from V and 2 from J, leaving 6 bases between them. Described treatment: oral pan-JAK inhibitor, 5-10 mg twice daily. Extracted RNA was reverse transcribed into cDNA, the sequencing template. TCRdb keeps only in-frame clones here, not all; method: immunoSEQ multiplex PCR. The data hold approximately 42,000 clones, with about three fifths observed a single time. To note about this clone: Its antigen is undetermined.

The specimen comprised CD8+ T cells sorted from blood, sampled at week 4, from a patient treated with tofacitinib. The receptor comes from a human donor with alopecia areata. V gene TRBV27 combines with J gene TRBJ1-1; maybe TRBD1 (5 bases). The CDR3 sequence is CASSLQGNTEAFF. The CDR3 region has the DNA TGTGCCAGCAGTTTACAGGGAAACACTGAAGCTTTCTTT.